This T cell receptor (beta chain) was observed in a study of T cell responses to AZD1222 COVID-19 vaccine. Measured with immunoSEQ multiplex PCR; TCRdb has only the in-frame clones, and not every one. The table records about 140,000 clones, around nine tenths of them present only once. About this clone: Its antigen remains unknown.

CDR1 and CDR2 from the germline V gene are MNHEY and SMNVEV (reference sequence). V dropped 8 bases and J dropped 0 bases, with 16 bases sitting between them. CDR3 size: 15 residues. Study conclusions and caveats: Spike as a whole was targeted by vaccine-associated CD4 TCRs, dominant at 160-218 and 743-854. Nearly half of spike-specific TCRs reportedly go after variant regions that carry no mutations.

This sequence was found in an adult in good health. Material: peripheral blood, obtained on day 0 of AZD1222 vaccination. The chain combines TRBV27 with TRBJ1-1; D unclear. The CDR3 here is CASRGATNMNTEAFF. The CDR3 DNA follows: TGTGCCAGCCGCGGCGCTACCAATATGAACACTGAAGCTTTCTTT.